This T cell receptor (beta chain) was profiled in a study of CD8 T cells in ankylosing spondylitis. The study's findings and limits: In synovial fluid and blood from reactive arthritis, some motif variants were previously reported. Typical of ankylosing spondylitis blood, it appeared, was a TCR beta motif of roughly eight highly homologous variants.

Concerning this clonotype: The target antigen is unknown.

TCRdb re-derived calls from the 5' RACE reads in MiXCR, one entry per CDR3 protein. Counted here are 300,000 to 400,000 distinct CDR3 sequences, roughly 14% occurring once; the ten biggest clones make up approximately 0.99%. CDR1 SNHLY and CDR2 FYNNEI come from the germline V gene. The CDR3 runs 19 residues. The V end lost 10 bases, the J end lost 0 bases, and 28 bases lay between the germline ends. This clonotype was obtained from a male donor with ankylosing spondylitis or in good health (not recorded which). The chain couples TRBV2 to TRBJ2-1, with D tentatively TRBD2 (5 bases). Sequencing input: blood, either unsorted or a sorted T cell fraction (not recorded which). The CDR3 sequence is CAIRMGLISSSVSYNEQFF. The CDR3 DNA sequence: TGTGCCATCAGAATGGGCCTCATTTCTAGCAGTGTCTCCTACAATGAGCAGTTCTTC.